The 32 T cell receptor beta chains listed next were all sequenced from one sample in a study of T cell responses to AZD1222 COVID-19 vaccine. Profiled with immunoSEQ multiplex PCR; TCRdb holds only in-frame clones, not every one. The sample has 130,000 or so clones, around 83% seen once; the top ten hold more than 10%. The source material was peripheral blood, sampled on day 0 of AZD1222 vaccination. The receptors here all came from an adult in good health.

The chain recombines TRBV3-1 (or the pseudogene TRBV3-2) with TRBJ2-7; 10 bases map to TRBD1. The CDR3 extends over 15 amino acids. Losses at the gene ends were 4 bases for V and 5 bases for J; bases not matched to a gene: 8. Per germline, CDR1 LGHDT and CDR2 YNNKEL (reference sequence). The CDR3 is CASSLGTGEGNEQYF. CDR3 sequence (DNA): TGTGCCAGCAGCCTGGGGACAGGGGAGGGGAACGAGCAGTACTTC.

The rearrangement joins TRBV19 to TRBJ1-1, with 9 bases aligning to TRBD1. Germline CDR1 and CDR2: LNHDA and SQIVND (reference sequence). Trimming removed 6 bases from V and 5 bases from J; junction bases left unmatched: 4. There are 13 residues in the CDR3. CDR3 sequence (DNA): TGTGCCAGTAGCGGACAGGGGCAAACTGAAGCTTTCTTT. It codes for CASSGQGQTEAFF. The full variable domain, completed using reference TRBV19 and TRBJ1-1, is DGGITQSPKYLFRKEGQNVTLSCEQNLNHDAMYWYRQDPGQGLRLIYYSQIVNDFQKGDIAEGYSVSREKKESFPLTVTSAQKNPTAFYLCASSGQGQTEAFFGQGTRLTVV.

In nucleotides, the CDR3 is TGTGCCAGCAGCGGCACTAACTATGGCTACACCTTC. This encodes CASSGTNYGYTF. The gene calls are TRBV3-1 (or the pseudogene TRBV3-2) and TRBJ1-2; no reliable D call. The CDR3 has 12 residues. The V end was cut by 5 bases, the J end by 0 bases, with 4 bases between. In germline, CDR1 is LGHDT, CDR2 YNNKEL (reference sequence).

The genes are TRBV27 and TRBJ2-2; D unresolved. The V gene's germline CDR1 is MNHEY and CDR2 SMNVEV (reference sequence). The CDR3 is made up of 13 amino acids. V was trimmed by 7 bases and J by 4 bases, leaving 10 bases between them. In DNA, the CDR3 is TGTGCCAGCAATGACCGATCCACCGGGGAGCTGTTTTTT. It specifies CASNDRSTGELFF.

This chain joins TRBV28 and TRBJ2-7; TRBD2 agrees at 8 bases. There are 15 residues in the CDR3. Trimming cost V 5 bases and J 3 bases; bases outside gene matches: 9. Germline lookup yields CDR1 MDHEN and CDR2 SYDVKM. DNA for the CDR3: TGTGCCAGCAGTCCAGCGGGAGCGGGGGTCTACGAGCAGTACTTC. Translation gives CASSPAGAGVYEQYF. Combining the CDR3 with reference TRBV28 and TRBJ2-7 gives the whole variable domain DVKVTQSSRYLVKRTGEKVFLECVQDMDHENMFWYRQDPGLGLRLIYFSYDVKMKEKGDIPEGYSVSREKKERFSLILESASTNQTSMYLCASSPAGAGVYEQYFGPGTRLTVT.

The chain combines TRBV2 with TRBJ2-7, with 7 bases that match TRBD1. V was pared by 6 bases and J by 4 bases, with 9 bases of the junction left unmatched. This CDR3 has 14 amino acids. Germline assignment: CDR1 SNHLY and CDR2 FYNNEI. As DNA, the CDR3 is TGTGCCAGCAGACTAGGGGGACAGATATACGAGCAGTACTTC. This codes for CASRLGGQIYEQYF.

The CDR3 spells CASSQYPANSPLHF. CDR3 DNA: TGTGCCAGTAGCCAGTACCCGGCGAATTCACCCCTCCACTTT. The V and J genes are TRBV19 and TRBJ1-6; D not resolved. With 6 bases removed from V and 7 bases from J, the gap between germline ends came to 13 bases. The CDR3 contains 14 residues. The V gene's germline CDR1 is LNHDA and CDR2 SQIVND (reference sequence).

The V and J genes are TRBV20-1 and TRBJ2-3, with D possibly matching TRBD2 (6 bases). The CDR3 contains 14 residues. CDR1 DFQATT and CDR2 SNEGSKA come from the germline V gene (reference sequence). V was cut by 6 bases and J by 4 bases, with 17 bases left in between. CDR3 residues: CSASRPSDADTQYF. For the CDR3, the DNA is TGCAGTGCAAGTAGGCCTAGCGATGCAGATACGCAGTATTTT.

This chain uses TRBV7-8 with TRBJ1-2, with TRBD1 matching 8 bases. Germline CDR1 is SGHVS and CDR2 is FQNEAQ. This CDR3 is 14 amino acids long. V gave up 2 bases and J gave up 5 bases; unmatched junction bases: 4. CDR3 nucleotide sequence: TGTGCCAGCAGCTTAAGGGACAGGTCTTATGGCTACACCTTC. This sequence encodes CASSLRDRSYGYTF.

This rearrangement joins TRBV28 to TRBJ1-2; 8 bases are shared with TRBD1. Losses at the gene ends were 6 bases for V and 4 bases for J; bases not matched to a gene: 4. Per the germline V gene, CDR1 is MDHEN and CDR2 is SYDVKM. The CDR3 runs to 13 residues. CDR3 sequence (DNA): TGTGCCAGCAGAAGGGACAGGCGCTATGGCTACACCTTC. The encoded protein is CASRRDRRYGYTF.

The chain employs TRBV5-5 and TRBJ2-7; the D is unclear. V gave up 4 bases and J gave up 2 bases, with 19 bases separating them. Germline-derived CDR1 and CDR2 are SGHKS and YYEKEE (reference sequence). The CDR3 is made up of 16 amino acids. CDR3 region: CASSTIAGSEAYEQYF. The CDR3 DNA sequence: TGTGCCAGCAGCACGATAGCCGGGTCCGAGGCCTACGAGCAGTACTTC.

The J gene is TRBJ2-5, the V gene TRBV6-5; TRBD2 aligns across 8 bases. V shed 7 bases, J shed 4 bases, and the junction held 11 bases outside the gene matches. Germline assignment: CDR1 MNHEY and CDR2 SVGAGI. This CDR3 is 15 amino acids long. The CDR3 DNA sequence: TGTGCCAGCACCATAAATCGGGGGGGAGGAGAGACCCAGTACTTC. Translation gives CASTINRGGGETQYF.

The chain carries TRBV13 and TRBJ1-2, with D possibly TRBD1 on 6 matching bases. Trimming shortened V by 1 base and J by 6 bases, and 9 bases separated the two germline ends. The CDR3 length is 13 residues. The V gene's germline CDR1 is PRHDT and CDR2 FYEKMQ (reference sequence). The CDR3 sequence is CASSLDRVDGYTF. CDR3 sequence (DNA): TGTGCCAGCAGCTTAGACAGGGTGGATGGCTACACCTTC.

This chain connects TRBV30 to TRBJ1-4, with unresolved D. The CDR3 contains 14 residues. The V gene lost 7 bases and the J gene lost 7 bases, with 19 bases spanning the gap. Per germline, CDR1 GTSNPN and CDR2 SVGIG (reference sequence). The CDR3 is CASNKGEGPEKLFF. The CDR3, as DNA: TGTGCCTCGAACAAGGGAGAGGGCCCTGAAAAACTGTTTTTT.

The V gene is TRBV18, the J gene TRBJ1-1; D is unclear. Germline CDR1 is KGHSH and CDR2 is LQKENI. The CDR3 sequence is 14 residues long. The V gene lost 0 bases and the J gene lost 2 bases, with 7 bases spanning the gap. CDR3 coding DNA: TGTGCCAGCTCACCACCGTCGAAAAACACTGAAGCTTTCTTT. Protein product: CASSPPSKNTEAFF.

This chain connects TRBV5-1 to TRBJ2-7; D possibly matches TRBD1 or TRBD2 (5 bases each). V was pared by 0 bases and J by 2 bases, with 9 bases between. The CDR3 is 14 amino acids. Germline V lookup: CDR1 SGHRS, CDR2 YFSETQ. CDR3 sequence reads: CASSLARGPYEQYF. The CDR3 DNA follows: TGCGCCAGCAGCTTGGCCCGGGGACCCTACGAGCAGTACTTC.

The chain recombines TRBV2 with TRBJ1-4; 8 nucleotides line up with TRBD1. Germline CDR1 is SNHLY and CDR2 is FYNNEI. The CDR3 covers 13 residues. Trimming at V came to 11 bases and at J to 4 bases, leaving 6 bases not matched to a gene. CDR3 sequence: CAGEDRDNEKLFF. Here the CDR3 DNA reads TGTGCCGGGGAGGACAGGGATAATGAAAAACTGTTTTTT.

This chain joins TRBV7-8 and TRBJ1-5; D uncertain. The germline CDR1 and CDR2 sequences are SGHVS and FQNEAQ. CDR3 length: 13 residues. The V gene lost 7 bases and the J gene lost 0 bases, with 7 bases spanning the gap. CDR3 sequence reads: CASKAHSNQPQHF. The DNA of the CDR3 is TGTGCCAGCAAGGCCCATAGCAATCAGCCCCAGCATTTT.

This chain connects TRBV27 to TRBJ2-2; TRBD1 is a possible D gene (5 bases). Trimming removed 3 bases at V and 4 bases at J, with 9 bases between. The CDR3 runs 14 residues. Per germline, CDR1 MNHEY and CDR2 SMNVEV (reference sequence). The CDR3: CASSFTGSTGELFF. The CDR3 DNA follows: TGTGCCAGCAGTTTTACAGGTAGCACCGGGGAGCTGTTTTTT.

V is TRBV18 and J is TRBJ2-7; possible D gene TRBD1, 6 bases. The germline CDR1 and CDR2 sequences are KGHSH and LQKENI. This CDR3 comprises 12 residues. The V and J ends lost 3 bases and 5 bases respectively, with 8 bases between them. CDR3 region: CASSPYRDEQYF. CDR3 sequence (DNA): TGTGCCAGCTCACCTTACAGGGACGAGCAGTACTTC.

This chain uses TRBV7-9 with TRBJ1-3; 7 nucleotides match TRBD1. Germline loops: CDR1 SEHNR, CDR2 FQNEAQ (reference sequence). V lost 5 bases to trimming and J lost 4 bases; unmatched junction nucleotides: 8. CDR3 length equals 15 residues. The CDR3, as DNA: TGTGCCAGCAGCCCTACAGGGGCTGCGGGAAACACCATATATTTT. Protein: CASSPTGAAGNTIYF.

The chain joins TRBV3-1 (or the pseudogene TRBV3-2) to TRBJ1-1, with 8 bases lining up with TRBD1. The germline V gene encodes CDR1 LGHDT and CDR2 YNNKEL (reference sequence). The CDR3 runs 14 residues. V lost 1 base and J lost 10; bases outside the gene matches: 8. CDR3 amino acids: CASSQGRSTGGAFF. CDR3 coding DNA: TGTGCCAGCAGCCAAGGGAGGAGTACAGGGGGAGCTTTCTTT.

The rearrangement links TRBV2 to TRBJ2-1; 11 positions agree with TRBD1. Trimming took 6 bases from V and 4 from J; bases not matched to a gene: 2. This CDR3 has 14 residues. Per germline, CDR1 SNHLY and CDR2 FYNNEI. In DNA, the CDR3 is TGTGCCAGCAGCTGGGACAGGGGGTACAATGAGCAGTTCTTC. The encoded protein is CASSWDRGYNEQFF.

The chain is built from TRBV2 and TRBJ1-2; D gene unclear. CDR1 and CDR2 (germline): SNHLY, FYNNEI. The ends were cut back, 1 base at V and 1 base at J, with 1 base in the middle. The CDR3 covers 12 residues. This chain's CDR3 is CASSEGNYGYTF. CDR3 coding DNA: TGTGCCAGCAGTGAAGGTAACTATGGCTACACCTTC.

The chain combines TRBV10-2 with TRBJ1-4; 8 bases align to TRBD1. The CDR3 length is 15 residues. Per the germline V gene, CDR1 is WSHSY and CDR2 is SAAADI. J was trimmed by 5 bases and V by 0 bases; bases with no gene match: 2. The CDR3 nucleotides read TGCGCCAGCAGTGAGTCCGGGACAGGAAATGAAAAACTGTTTTTT. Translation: CASSESGTGNEKLFF.

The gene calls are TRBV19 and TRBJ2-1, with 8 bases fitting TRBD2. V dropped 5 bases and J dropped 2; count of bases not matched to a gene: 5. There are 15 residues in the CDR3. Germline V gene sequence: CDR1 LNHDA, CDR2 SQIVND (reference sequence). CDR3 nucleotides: TGTGCCAGTAGTGTGCGGGAGGTCGCCTACAATGAGCAGTTCTTC. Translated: CASSVREVAYNEQFF.

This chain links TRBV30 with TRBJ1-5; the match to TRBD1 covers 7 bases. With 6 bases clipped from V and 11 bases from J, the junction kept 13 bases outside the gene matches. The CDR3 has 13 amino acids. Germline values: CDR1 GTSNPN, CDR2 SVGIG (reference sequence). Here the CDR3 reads CACRQGPGGAQHF. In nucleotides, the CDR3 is TGTGCCTGTCGACAGGGCCCGGGAGGGGCCCAGCATTTT.

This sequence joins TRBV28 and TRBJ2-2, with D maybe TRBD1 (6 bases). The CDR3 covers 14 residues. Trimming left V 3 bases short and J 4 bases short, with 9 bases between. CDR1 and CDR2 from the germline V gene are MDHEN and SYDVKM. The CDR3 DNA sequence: TGTGCCAGCAGTTTTACAGGGTTCACCGGGGAGCTGTTTTTT. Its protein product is CASSFTGFTGELFF.

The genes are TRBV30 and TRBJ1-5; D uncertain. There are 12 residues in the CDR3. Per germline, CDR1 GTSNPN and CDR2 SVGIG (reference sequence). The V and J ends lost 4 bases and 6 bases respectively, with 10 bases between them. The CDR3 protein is CAWMAEPQPQHF. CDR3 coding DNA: TGTGCCTGGATGGCAGAACCTCAGCCCCAGCATTTT. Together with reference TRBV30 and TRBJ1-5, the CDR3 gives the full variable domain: SQTIHQWPATLVQPVGSPLSLECTVEGTSNPNLYWYRQAAGRGLQLLFYSVGIGQISSEVPQNLSASRPQDRQFILSSKKLLLSDSGFYLCAWMAEPQPQHFGDGTRLSIL.

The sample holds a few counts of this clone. CDR3 loop: CASSTTGEPGYGYTF. The CDR3, as DNA: TGTGCCAGTAGTACCACAGGAGAACCGGGCTATGGCTACACCTTC. The chain uses TRBV19 and TRBJ1-2; possible D gene TRBD1, 5 bases. The CDR3 contains 15 residues. The V gene's germline CDR1 is LNHDA and CDR2 SQIVND (reference sequence). V was pared by 4 bases and J by 4 bases, with 16 bases between.

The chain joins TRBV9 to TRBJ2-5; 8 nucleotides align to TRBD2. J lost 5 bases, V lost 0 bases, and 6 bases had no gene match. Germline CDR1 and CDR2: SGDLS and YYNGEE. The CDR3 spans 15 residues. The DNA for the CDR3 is TGTGCCAGCAGCGTAGATCCAGCGGGGGACGAGACCCAGTACTTC. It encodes CASSVDPAGDETQYF.

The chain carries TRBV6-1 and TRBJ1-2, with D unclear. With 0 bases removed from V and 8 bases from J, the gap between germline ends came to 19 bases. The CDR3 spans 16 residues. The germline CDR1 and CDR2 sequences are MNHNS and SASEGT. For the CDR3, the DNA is TGTGCCAGCAGTGAAGCGCCGGCAGGCAACGTAAAGGGCTACACCTTC. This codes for CASSEAPAGNVKGYTF.